The 17 T cell receptor beta chains listed next were all sequenced from one sample in a study of OX40 agonist ivuxolimab in advanced cancers. Clones were read by immunoSEQ multiplex PCR, and TCRdb kept only the in-frame ones, dropping some. The sample has about 22,000 clones; roughly 90% are singletons. This sample comprised CD4+ or CD8+ T cells sorted from blood, obtained in a trial of the OX40 agonist ivuxolimab. These receptors originate from an adult with an advanced solid tumor such as melanoma, head and neck, liver or kidney cancer.

With regard to this clone: This CDR3 is also generated by other DNA sequences in the sample. Here the CDR3 DNA reads TGTGCCAGCTCGAGACCCTCCTACAATGAGCAGTTCTTC. It specifies CASSRPSYNEQFF. The rearrangement links TRBV27 to TRBJ2-1; unclear D gene. V was trimmed by 8 bases and J by 0 bases, leaving 8 bases between them. Germline loops: CDR1 MNHEY, CDR2 SMNVEV (reference sequence). The CDR3 consists of 13 residues.

J is TRBJ2-7 and V is TRBV4-2; TRBD1 is a possible D gene (5 bases). The V gene lost 4 bases and the J gene lost 2 bases, with 9 bases spanning the gap. Germline CDR1 LGHNA, CDR2 YNFKEQ. This CDR3 has 13 amino acids. CDR3 sequence: CASSLRQTYEQYF. Here the CDR3 DNA reads TGTGCCAGCAGCCTCAGACAGACCTACGAGCAGTACTTC.

This clone was seen just once. V gene TRBV27 combines with J gene TRBJ2-3; no reliable D call. V was trimmed by 6 bases and J by 0 bases, leaving 1 base between them. The germline V gene has CDR1 MNHEY and CDR2 SMNVEV (reference sequence). This CDR3 spans 11 amino acids. CDR3 amino acids: CASRSTDTQYF. CDR3 sequence (DNA): TGTGCCAGCAGGAGCACAGATACGCAGTATTTT.

The chain joins TRBV30 to TRBJ1-3; D gene uncertain. CDR1 and CDR2 (germline): GTSNPN, SVGIG (reference sequence). This CDR3 is 12 amino acids long. V lost 4 bases to trimming and J lost 3 bases, with 7 bases between them. The CDR3 DNA reads TGTGCCTGGAAGGCGGTTGGAAACACCATATATTTT. It encodes CAWKAVGNTIYF.

The chain links TRBV29-1 to TRBJ1-4, with D unclear. Germline V gene lookup returns CDR1 SQVTM and CDR2 ANQGSEA. V lost 1 base, J lost 12 bases, and 12 bases lay in between. This CDR3 spans 12 amino acids. CDR3 sequence (DNA): TGCAGCGTTGAAGGGACCCCGGGCGAACTGTTTTTT. This encodes CSVEGTPGELFF.

The V and J genes are TRBV5-5 and TRBJ2-7; D possibly corresponds to TRBD2 (7 bases). Per the germline V gene, CDR1 is SGHKS and CDR2 is YYEKEE (reference sequence). Between the trimmed V and J ends, which lost 3 bases and 4 bases, there was a span of 17 bases. This CDR3 spans 15 amino acids. DNA of the CDR3: TGTGCCAGCAGCTGGCCGGGGGGCCTCATGTACGAGCAGTACTTC. Residues: CASSWPGGLMYEQYF. Supplemented by reference TRBV5-5 and TRBJ2-7, the full variable domain reads DAGVTQSPTHLIKTRGQQVTLRCSPISGHKSVSWYQQVLGQGPQFIFQYYEKEERGRGNFPDRFSARQFPNYSSELNVNALLLGDSALYLCASSWPGGLMYEQYFGPGTRLTVT.

The V and J genes are TRBV27 and TRBJ1-1; the D is unclear. V was shortened by 9 bases and J by 4 bases, with 9 bases between the two germline ends. Germline CDR1 MNHEY, CDR2 SMNVEV (reference sequence). This CDR3 comprises 11 residues. CDR3 sequence: CASQRATEAFF. CDR3 sequence (DNA): TGTGCCAGTCAACGCGCCACTGAAGCTTTCTTT.

This clone was detected once. The rearrangement links TRBV28 to TRBJ1-1, with a tentative D call TRBD1 (6 bases). Between the trimmed V and J ends, which lost 5 bases and 3 bases, there was a span of 10 bases. The CDR3 has 13 amino acids. CDR1 and CDR2 from the germline V gene are MDHEN and SYDVKM. The CDR3 nucleotides are TGTGCCAGCAGTGGGGCAGGGGACACTGAAGCTTTCTTT. Amino acids: CASSGAGDTEAFF.

The genes are TRBV28 and TRBJ2-5; 9 positions agree with TRBD2. There are 17 residues in the CDR3. Germline V gene lookup returns CDR1 MDHEN and CDR2 SYDVKM. With 5 bases clipped from V and 5 bases from J, the junction kept 15 bases outside the gene matches. CDR3 sequence (DNA): TGTGCCAGCAGTCACACCATAGCGGGAGTGGTAGGGGAGACCCAGTACTTC. This translates into CASSHTIAGVVGETQYF.

The V call is TRBV27, the J call TRBJ2-7; a possible D gene is TRBD2 (5 bases). Germline CDR1 MNHEY, CDR2 SMNVEV (reference sequence). V lost 6 bases, J lost 3 bases, and 21 bases lay in between. The CDR3 length is 16 residues. The CDR3 spells CASSSGHIATLYEQYF. CDR3 in DNA: TGTGCCAGCAGCTCCGGCCACATAGCGACCCTCTACGAGCAGTACTTC.

The chain uses TRBV2 and TRBJ2-1, with D uncertain. V lost 8 bases and J lost 5, with 4 bases in between. The germline V gene encodes CDR1 SNHLY and CDR2 FYNNEI. The CDR3 length is 10 residues. This CDR3 reads CASENNEQFF. CDR3 bases: TGTGCCAGCGAAAACAATGAGCAGTTCTTC. The whole variable domain, filled in from reference TRBV2 and TRBJ2-1, reads EPEVTQTPSHQVTQMGQEVILRCVPISNHLYFYWYRQILGQKVEFLVSFYNNEISEKSEIFDDQFSVERPDGSNFTLKIRSTKLEDSAMYFCASENNEQFFGPGTRLTVL.

The CDR3 sequence: CSVTSGKTGELFF. DNA of the CDR3: TGCAGCGTTACTAGCGGGAAGACCGGGGAGCTGTTTTTT. The rearrangement joins TRBV29-1 to TRBJ2-2, with 10 bases identical to TRBD2. V lost 5 bases to trimming and J lost 5 bases; unmatched junction nucleotides: 2. CDR1 SQVTM and CDR2 ANQGSEA come from the germline V gene. The CDR3 is 13 residues long.

This chain links TRBV5-1 with TRBJ2-7; 10 nucleotides line up with TRBD1. Germline V gene data show CDR1 as SGHRS and CDR2 as YFSETQ. This CDR3 has 15 amino acids. V was clipped by 0 bases and J by 6 bases; unmatched bases: 6. As DNA, the CDR3 is TGCGCCAGCAGCTTGGATCCGACAGGGGGCTCCGAGCAGTACTTC. Amino acid sequence: CASSLDPTGGSEQYF.

This chain uses TRBV5-4 with TRBJ1-1; TRBD1 might be the D (5 bases). This CDR3 is built from 15 residues. Per germline, CDR1 SGHNT and CDR2 YYREEE (reference sequence). Trimming cost V 0 bases and J 4 bases, with 13 bases left between them. The CDR3: CASSLAKGVFTEAFF. Here the CDR3 DNA reads TGTGCCAGCAGCTTGGCCAAAGGGGTATTCACTGAAGCTTTCTTT.

V gene TRBV5-6 combines with J gene TRBJ2-3; TRBD2 is a possible D gene (6 bases). V was clipped by 3 bases and J by 6 bases, with 17 bases between them. Per germline, CDR1 SGHDT and CDR2 YYEEEE. The CDR3 consists of 15 residues. The DNA for the CDR3 is TGTGCCAGCAGCTCCCGGGACTTCACTTGGGATACGCAGTATTTT. Translated: CASSSRDFTWDTQYF.

The J gene is TRBJ2-1, the V gene TRBV4-2; D might be TRBD1 or TRBD2, each matching 5 bases. Per germline, CDR1 LGHNA and CDR2 YNFKEQ. The CDR3 totals 16 residues. The V and J ends lost 1 base and 3 bases respectively, with 13 bases between them. This chain's CDR3 is CASSQGSGTLYNEQFF. DNA of the CDR3: TGTGCCAGCAGCCAAGGATCCGGGACCCTCTACAATGAGCAGTTCTTC.

The V and J genes are TRBV2 and TRBJ1-1, with D possibly being TRBD1 (6 bases). Trimming stripped 5 bases from V and 7 bases from J, with 17 bases between. Germline CDR1 reads SNHLY; CDR2 reads FYNNEI. This CDR3 contains 14 residues. CDR3 coding DNA: TGTGCCAGCAGTTCGCGGACAGAAGCTATTGAAGCTTTCTTT. This gives the protein CASSSRTEAIEAFF.